This record covers a single T cell receptor (beta chain). Which antigen it targets is not known. Base qualities are not provided; no much larger clone lies one nucleotide away. TCR cDNA was made using 5'RACE template switching, a step that added a universal primer site and unique molecular identifiers. Priming of cDNA synthesis was performed from both the TCR alpha and TCR beta constant segments. Two PCR steps were used to amplify libraries, with sample barcodes and sequencing adapters being added in the second step. Sequencing of libraries was done on Illumina HiSeq 2500 (2x100 bp) or NovaSeq (2x150 bp). The authors' pipeline ran thus. MIGEC was used to demultiplex reads and collapse the reads into UMI consensus sequences, and MiXCR was used for V(D)J alignment. Clonotypes responding to the vaccine were identified with edgeR on replicate PBMC samples, with the criteria of FDR below 0.01 and a log2 fold change above 5 up to day 15. Each bulk clonotype was labeled CD4 or CD8 based on which sequenced repertoire, CD4 or CD8, contained the clonotype at higher abundance. TCRdb ran its own pipeline on the public reads, namely fastp trimming at Q25 and MiXCR clone calling, and kept in-frame beta chains. Records with the same CDR3 protein are collapsed into one entry carrying the most frequent genes and DNA. TCRdb's processing, not the authors' own work, is the source of the V and J calls. Within this sample are approximately 300,000 distinct CDR3 sequences, with 6.5% to 8.5% of them counted one time only. 15% to 20% of the sample goes to the ten largest clones.

What the treatment or condition label conveys for this sample: live attenuated yellow fever vaccine strain. At each blood-draw timepoint, two biological replicates of bulk PBMCs were collected. A standard Ficoll-Paque protocol was used to isolate PBMCs from peripheral blood. TriZol was used to extract RNA from bulk PBMCs, from CD4 and CD8 fractions, and from dextramer-positive and dextramer-negative fractions. The entry originates in a study of T cells after yellow fever vaccination (dated by TCRdb to the late 2010s). General notes on the study: Libraries from fractions with low cell numbers were prepared with the SMART-Seq v4 Ultra Low Input RNA kit. To follow T-cell clones before and after primary and booster YFV17D yellow fever vaccination, bulk TCR alpha and beta repertoires were sequenced over time. Two healthy male donors, one aged 18 to 30 and one aged 30 to 39 years, were included in the cohort. Blood samples were taken at several timepoints before and after primary and secondary immunization, and bulk PBMC replicates and cell subsets were isolated. General study outcomes and caveats: A small share of clonotypes was detected in both CD4 and CD8 compartments, with the overlap likely arising from convergent recombination. Most clones expanded after primary vaccination (roughly 96% of CD4 and roughly 90% of CD8) were re-detected after the booster, suggesting that broad memory maintenance occurred. Compared with the primary T-cell response, the secondary T-cell response was weaker but faster, peaking on day 5 rather than day 15. Because abundant contaminating clonotypes from the bulk population could be contained in FACS-sorted repertoires, computational filtering was required. The study included only two donors, which limits how far the findings can be generalized.

Based on the germline V gene, the CDR1 and CDR2 sequences are SQVTM and ANQGSEA. The CDR3 covers 10 residues, taking in both the cysteine and the phenylalanine. Only the CDR3 region is kept as DNA, spanning 30 bases read in frame from base 1. Trimming costs V 7 bases and J 9 bases, and their ends lie 10 bases apart. Rearrangement joined TRBV29-1 to TRBJ2-1; matching of 5 bases hints at TRBD2 as the D gene. The specimen was PBMCs, collected roughly 47 days after the first yellow fever vaccination. This TCR derives from a man between 18 and 35 years old who received the YFV17D yellow fever vaccine. This receptor carries the CDR3 CSAKRGEQFF. The nucleotide sequence reads as follows: TGCAGCGCAAAACGGGGTGAGCAGTTCTTC.